The 8 T cell receptor beta chains below all came from one sample that was sequenced in a study of neurological immune-mediated disorders. TCRdb re-derived calls from the 5' RACE reads in MiXCR, one entry per CDR3 protein. The profile shows 25,000 to 35,000 distinct CDR3 sequences, around 1.5% of them singletons. The specimen sequenced was PBMCs. These receptor sequences come from a young woman with multiple sclerosis.

This clonotype was recorded at least ten times. The chain couples TRBV5-5 to TRBJ2-7; perhaps D is TRBD1 or TRBD2 (5 bases each). V was pared by 4 bases and J by 0 bases, with 14 bases between. Germline loops: CDR1 SGHKS, CDR2 YYEKEE (reference sequence). The CDR3 extends over 15 amino acids. The CDR3 DNA reads TGTGCCAGCAGCCGGTCAGCAGGGAGCTCCTACGAGCAGTACTTC. This codes for CASSRSAGSSYEQYF.

This clonotype was counted many times. The rearrangement links TRBV27 to TRBJ1-4, with 7 nucleotides matching TRBD1. The CDR3 has 15 amino acids. The germline CDR1 and CDR2 sequences are MNHEY and SMNVEV (reference sequence). J was trimmed by 0 bases and V by 4 bases; bases with no gene match: 2. The CDR3 sequence: CASSSQGATNEKLFF. The DNA of the CDR3 is TGTGCCAGCAGTTCGCAGGGGGCAACTAATGAAAAACTGTTTTTT. The entire variable domain, with the rest obtained from reference TRBV27 and TRBJ1-4, is as follows: EAQVTQNPRYLITVTGKKLTVTCSQNMNHEYMSWYRQDPGLGLRQIYYSMNVEVTDKGDVPEGYKVSRKEKRNFPLILESPSPNQTSLYFCASSSQGATNEKLFFGSGTQLSVL.

This clonotype was seen many times. The chain joins TRBV10-3 to TRBJ2-3, with 11 bases matching TRBD2. V gave up 6 bases and J gave up 3 bases; unmatched junction bases: 5. Germline V gene data show CDR1 as ENHRY and CDR2 as SYGVKD. CDR3 length: 15 residues. CDR3 protein: CAISLTSGATDTQYF. The CDR3 coding sequence is TGTGCCATCAGCCTGACTAGCGGGGCAACAGATACGCAGTATTTT.

In this sample, this clonotype turned up many times. The genes are TRBV7-8 and TRBJ1-1; no reliable D call. The ends were cut back, 1 base at V and 0 bases at J, with 12 bases in the middle. The CDR3 has 16 residues. Germline lookup yields CDR1 SGHVS and CDR2 FQNEAQ. The CDR3: CASSLENPYMNTEAFF. The DNA of the CDR3 is TGTGCCAGCAGCTTAGAGAACCCGTACATGAACACTGAAGCTTTCTTT.

This clonotype was seen ten or more times. This chain links TRBV13 with TRBJ1-4; D gene uncertain. The CDR3 is 15 residues long. Germline V gene data show CDR1 as PRHDT and CDR2 as FYEKMQ (reference sequence). Trimming took off 3 bases at V and 3 bases at J, with 11 bases between the two ends. CDR3: CASSLRSHSNEKLFF. CDR3 DNA sequence: TGTGCCAGCAGCTTGCGGTCGCACTCTAATGAAAAACTGTTTTTT.

There are many counts of this clonotype. CDR3 sequence (DNA): TGTGCCAGCAGCTTAGCGACGGGACGCGGGGAAGAGCAGTACTTC. It translates to CASSLATGRGEEQYF. The V gene is TRBV7-8, the J gene TRBJ2-7, with TRBD2 as a possible D gene (6 bases). The CDR3 is 15 amino acids. The V end was cut by 0 bases, the J end by 7 bases, with 16 bases between. Germline values: CDR1 SGHVS, CDR2 FQNEAQ.

Ten or more counts support this clonotype. V gene TRBV20-1 combines with J gene TRBJ1-1, with TRBD1 matching 10 bases. The CDR3 extends over 15 amino acids. Germline V gives CDR1 DFQATT, CDR2 SNEGSKA (reference sequence). The ends lost 6 bases at V and 0 bases at J; junction bases unmatched: 7. The CDR3 DNA sequence: TGCAGTGCACCCGGACAGGGGGTTATGAACACTGAAGCTTTCTTT. Protein product: CSAPGQGVMNTEAFF.

J is TRBJ2-1 and V is TRBV20-1; D might be TRBD1 (6 bases). V was shortened by 0 bases and J by 3 bases, with 12 bases between the two germline ends. CDR1 and CDR2 (germline): DFQATT, SNEGSKA (reference sequence). The CDR3 is made up of 15 amino acids. CDR3 sequence: CSARESQGSYNEQFF. Here the CDR3 DNA reads TGCAGTGCTAGAGAGTCCCAGGGGAGCTACAATGAGCAGTTCTTC.